Listed below are T cell receptor beta chains from one sample, sequenced in a study of control samples from healthy donors and cancer patients. TCRdb's table, derived via immunoSEQ multiplex PCR, lists solely in-frame clones and lacks some. The listing contains approximately 190,000 clones. The sequencing input was blood. These receptors were collected from a woman aged 25 to 45 in good health. Both conserved end residues are part of each CDR3. D genes are given only for firm matches.

J,V,D,CDR3,DNA
TRBJ2-2,TRBV7-2,-,CASSLGTNTGELFF,TGTGCCAGCAGCTTAGGGACGAACACCGGGGAGCTGTTTTTT
TRBJ1-1,TRBV19,TRBD1,CASSLDRGGTEAFF,TGTGCCAGTAGTTTGGACAGGGGAGGCACTGAAGCTTTCTTT
TRBJ1-2,TRBV6-1,-,CASSDAGRYYGYTF,TGTGCCAGCAGTGACGCGGGTCGCTACTATGGCTACACCTTC
TRBJ1-2,TRBV5-1,-,CASTADRVDYGYTF,TGCGCCAGCACCGCGGATAGGGTCGACTATGGCTACACCTTC
TRBJ1-2,TRBV5-4,-,CASSLSGYGYTF,TGTGCCAGCAGCTTGTCAGGATATGGCTACACCTTC
TRBJ1-1,TRBV5-1,-,CASSLMGRNTEAFF,TGCGCCAGCAGCTTGATGGGTAGGAACACTGAAGCTTTCTTT
TRBJ1-1,TRBV28,-,CATETNTEAFF,TGTGCCACCGAGACGAACACTGAAGCTTTCTTT
TRBJ2-1,TRBV4-2,TRBD2,CASSPLTSGGVGNEQFF,TGTGCCAGCAGCCCATTGACTAGCGGGGGGGTTGGTAATGAGCAGTTCTTC
TRBJ2-5,TRBV7-6,-,CASSLGAASRVRETQYF,TGTGCCAGCAGCTTAGGGGCAGCAAGCCGGGTGCGAGAGACCCAGTACTTC
TRBJ2-5,TRBV30,-,CAWSLRVRETQYF,TGTGCCTGGAGCCTCAGGGTTCGGGAGACCCAGTACTTC
TRBJ2-3,TRBV6-5,TRBD2,CASSLGGYNTDTQYF,TGTGCCAGCAGTCTGGGGGGGTACAACACAGATACGCAGTATTTT
TRBJ2-3,TRBV5-1,TRBD2,CASRLGRGTDTQYF,TGCGCCAGCAGGCTGGGGAGGGGCACAGATACGCAGTATTTT
TRBJ2-4,TRBV29-1,TRBD1,CSVDGLGTGGLGRDLNIQYF,TGCAGCGTTGATGGGTTGGGGACAGGGGGCTTAGGAAGGGACTTGAACATTCAGTACTTC
TRBJ2-7,TRBV4-1,TRBD2,CASSSYFGTSGVYEQYF,TGCGCCAGCAGCTCCTACTTCGGGACTAGCGGGGTCTACGAGCAGTACTTC
TRBJ2-7,TRBV7-7,TRBD2,CASSVGGGGRGEQYF,TGTGCTAGCAGCGTGGGCGGCGGGGGTAGGGGCGAGCAGTACTTC
TRBJ2-3,TRBV7-7,-,CASSLSKTDTQYF,TGTGCTAGCAGCCTTTCAAAGACAGATACGCAGTATTTT
TRBJ2-2,TRBV19,-,CASSIDSLGTGELFF,TGTGCCAGTAGTATAGACTCCCTTGGCACCGGGGAGCTGTTTTTT
TRBJ2-7,TRBV27,TRBD1,CASSFVRGRDEQYF,TGTGCCAGCAGTTTCGTCAGGGGGCGCGACGAGCAGTACTTC
TRBJ2-7,TRBV5-5,-,CASSNPGGPREQYF,TGTGCCAGCAGCAACCCCGGGGGGCCGCGAGAGCAGTACTTC
TRBJ2-1,TRBV3-1/TRBV3-2,TRBD2,CASSQNRLGLAVNNEQFF,TGTGCCAGCAGCCAAAACCGTCTGGGACTAGCGGTGAACAATGAGCAGTTCTTC
TRBJ2-5,TRBV5-1,-,CASSDGAGRWETQYF,TGCGCCAGCAGCGACGGGGCAGGGCGGTGGGAGACCCAGTACTTC
TRBJ2-3,TRBV5-6,TRBD1,CASSLAVLMDRLHTQYF,TGTGCCAGCAGCTTGGCCGTTCTTATGGACAGGCTCCATACGCAGTATTTT
TRBJ1-1,TRBV5-1,-,CASSLPGLEAFF,TGCGCCAGCAGCTTACCAGGGTTAGAAGCTTTCTTT
TRBJ1-1,TRBV11-2,TRBD1,CASSPRTGTTEAFF,TGTGCCAGCAGCCCTCGGACAGGGACCACTGAAGCTTTCTTT
TRBJ2-7,TRBV20-1,-,CSASDFLAGRTYEQYF,TGCAGTGCTAGTGACTTCTTGGCAGGGAGAACCTACGAGCAGTACTTC
TRBJ2-1,TRBV3-1/TRBV3-2,-,CASSQSRSSYNEQFF,TGTGCCAGCAGCCAAAGTAGGAGCTCCTACAATGAGCAGTTCTTC
TRBJ1-2,TRBV10-3,-,CAISDQAASYGYTF,TGTGCCATCAGTGACCAGGCGGCCTCCTATGGCTACACCTTC
TRBJ1-4,TRBV14,-,CASSQQGSVGKLFF,TGTGCCAGCAGCCAACAGGGATCCGTCGGAAAACTGTTTTTT